The rows below give T cell receptor beta chains drawn from one sample of a study of regulatory dendritic cells for organ transplantation. Their recognized antigens are unknown. Assay: immunoSEQ multiplex PCR; the TCRdb copy retains only in-frame clones and omits some. Altogether about 20,000 clones are present, about 85% being singletons, with the ten largest covering about 0.24%. The specimen was naive CD4+ T cells from blood cultured with dendritic cells. The receptors shown here come from a human donor in good health. Each CDR3 is given with its conserved first and last residue.

J gene,V gene,CDR3 protein
TRBJ1-2,TRBV7-5,CARSLRRKSEPGKGGNTF
TRBJ2-5,TRBV7-6,CASSLDRGKETQYF
TRBJ2-2,TRBV19,CASSILQGVNTGELFF
TRBJ2-3,TRBV7-6,CASSKGLAGTSQYF
TRBJ2-1,TRBV28,CASRIRDRAANEQFF
TRBJ2-3,TRBV11-2,CASSLREDTQYF
TRBJ2-1,TRBV18,CASSPLLGGGYNEQFF
TRBJ2-3,TRBV7-2,CASSLLAGVIFRTDTQYF
TRBJ2-3,TRBV9,CASNSGLAQTGTQYF
TRBJ2-4,TRBV6-5,CASVSIAKNIQYF
TRBJ1-3,TRBV28,CASSFRQGNTIYF
TRBJ2-1,TRBV29-1,CSVDDINEQFF
TRBJ2-1,TRBV30,CAWSASGGSSSYNEQFF
TRBJ2-7,TRBV15,CATSSNQGPYEQYF
TRBJ1-2,TRBV18,CASSPGVSYGYTF
TRBJ1-6,TRBV28,CASSLKVGSPLHF
TRBJ2-7,TRBV6-5,CASSRGDAYEQYF
TRBJ2-5,TRBV19,CASSRRKPDRAEETQYF
TRBJ2-7,TRBV9,CASSQSSANYYEQYF
TRBJ2-6,TRBV18,CASSAGGQGSGANVLTF
TRBJ1-1,TRBV2,CASGGQGLTEAFF
TRBJ2-7,TRBV19,CASSIDVSYEQYF
TRBJ2-1,TRBV30,CAWSRGASNNEQFF
-,TRBV4-1,CASSPTTRLGPEQYF
TRBJ1-3,TRBV7-7,CASSLDRGNTIYF
TRBJ1-2,TRBV5-4,CASSFLTYGYTF
TRBJ1-1,TRBV6-1,CASSEVRAGVTEAFF
TRBJ2-7,TRBV4-3,CASSQDAGARLSF
TRBJ2-7,TRBV27,CASSTRLAGPYEQYF
TRBJ1-3,TRBV9,CASSPVSSGNTIYF
TRBJ1-2,TRBV19,CASSPDRQRDYGYTF
TRBJ1-6,TRBV27,CASSSYLDSSYNSPLHF
TRBJ1-3,TRBV7-9,CASSLMGGSGNTIYF
TRBJ2-2,TRBV7-2,CASRRGQPYTGELFF
TRBJ2-5,TRBV27,CASSPRVLPGETQYF
TRBJ2-2,TRBV6-5,CASSYQGDFGGELFF
TRBJ1-4,TRBV2,CAGSTGADEKLFF
TRBJ2-5,TRBV4-3,CASSQLVSDRGRETQYF
TRBJ1-6,TRBV7-9,CASSFGQGGSPLHF
TRBJ2-4,TRBV7-2,CASSLFREYKNIQYF
TRBJ2-1,TRBV7-9,CASSLGVVGGRTPNEQFF
TRBJ1-5,TRBV7-2,CASSPRASNQPQHF
TRBJ2-5,TRBV27,CASSSPRLAGGLETQYF
TRBJ2-1,TRBV5-1,CASSLEAASGYNEQFF
TRBJ2-5,TRBV30,CAWSLAVQETQYF
TRBJ1-5,TRBV27,CASRTGTGGLGSNQPQHF
TRBJ2-7,TRBV7-9,CASSPRTRQGITYEQYF
TRBJ2-5,TRBV10-3,CAISNRDRGGETQYF
TRBJ1-1,TRBV6-4,CASRQTGNTEAFF